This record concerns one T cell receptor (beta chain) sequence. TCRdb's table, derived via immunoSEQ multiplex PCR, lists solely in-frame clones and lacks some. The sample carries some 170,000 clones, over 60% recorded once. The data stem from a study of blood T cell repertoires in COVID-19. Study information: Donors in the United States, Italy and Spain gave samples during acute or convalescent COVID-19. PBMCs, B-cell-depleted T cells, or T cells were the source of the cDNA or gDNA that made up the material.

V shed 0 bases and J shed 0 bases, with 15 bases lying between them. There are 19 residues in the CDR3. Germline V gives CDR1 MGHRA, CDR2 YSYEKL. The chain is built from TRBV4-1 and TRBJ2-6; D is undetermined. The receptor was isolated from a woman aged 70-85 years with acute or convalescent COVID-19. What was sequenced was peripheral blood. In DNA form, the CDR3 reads TGCGCCAGCAGCCAAGAGGGCCTGGTTTGGGCCTCTGGGGCCAACGTCCTGACTTTC. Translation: CASSQEGLVWASGANVLTF.